Following are 26 T cell receptor beta chains from one sample sequenced in a study of T cells in Graves' hyperthyroidism and ophthalmopathy. There were TCR beta CDR3 regions amplified from RNA transcripts. Primed by the HTBI set, a first-round RT-PCR was run on the TCR CDR3. TCRdb re-analysed the multiplex PCR reads in MiXCR, keeping a single row per CDR3 protein. The sample comprises around 600,000 distinct CDR3 sequences, 13% to 15% of which are singletons, and less than 9% rests with the top ten. Input material: blood. These TCRs come from a woman younger than 35 with Graves' ophthalmopathy.

Ten or more counts support this clonotype. The chain joins TRBV28 to TRBJ1-6; D gene unclear. The germline V and J ends were trimmed by 6 bases and 9 bases, with 6 bases remaining between them. The CDR3 covers 11 residues. Germline values: CDR1 MDHEN, CDR2 SYDVKM. The CDR3 is CASSQSSPLHF. The CDR3 DNA is TGTGCCAGCAGCCAAAGTTCACCCCTCCACTTT.

V gene TRBV4-1 combines with J gene TRBJ1-5, with D unresolved. Germline V CDR1 and CDR2: MGHRA, YSYEKL. V lost 0 bases, J lost 0 bases, and 12 bases lay in between. This CDR3 is 17 amino acids long. The CDR3 loop is CASSQEVDSYSNQPQHF. The CDR3 DNA is TGCGCCAGCAGCCAAGAGGTAGACTCCTATAGCAATCAGCCCCAGCATTTT.

The table lists this clonotype with many counts. The chain recombines TRBV2 with TRBJ1-3; 7 nucleotides agree with TRBD1. This CDR3 has 15 residues. V was pared by 2 bases and J by 0 bases, with 1 base of the junction left unmatched. From germline, CDR1 is SNHLY and CDR2 FYNNEI. The CDR3: CASSEQGGSGNTIYF. The CDR3 DNA follows: TGTGCCAGCAGTGAACAGGGGGGCTCTGGAAACACCATATATTTT. The variable domain in full, completed from reference TRBV2 and TRBJ1-3, reads EPEVTQTPSHQVTQMGQEVILRCVPISNHLYFYWYRQILGQKVEFLVSFYNNEISEKSEIFDDQFSVERPDGSNFTLKIRSTKLEDSAMYFCASSEQGGSGNTIYFGEGSWLTVV.

This clonotype was recorded many times. The chain carries TRBV7-3 and TRBJ1-1, with a possible D match to TRBD1 (6 bases). In germline, CDR1 is SGHTA, CDR2 FQGTGA. The V end lost 5 bases, the J end lost 7 bases, and 14 bases lay between the germline ends. The CDR3 sequence is 13 residues long. Here the CDR3 reads CASSLTGSHEAFF. The CDR3 nucleotides read TGTGCCAGCAGCCTTACAGGGAGCCATGAAGCTTTCTTT.

This clonotype was recorded at least ten times. The V and J genes are TRBV30 and TRBJ2-5, with D unclear. The CDR3 runs to 14 residues. The V gene lost 4 bases and the J gene lost 0 bases, with 12 bases spanning the gap. The germline gives CDR1 GTSNPN, CDR2 SVGIG (reference sequence). The CDR3 spells CAWKVRYYQETQYF. As DNA, the CDR3 is TGTGCCTGGAAGGTGCGGTATTACCAAGAGACCCAGTACTTC.

There are a few counts of this clonotype. The chain recombines TRBV7-3 with TRBJ2-1, with TRBD2 identical over 10 bases. J was trimmed by 1 base and V by 6 bases; bases with no gene match: 18. CDR1 is SGHTA and CDR2 is FQGTGA in the germline V gene. CDR3 size: 20 residues. The CDR3: CASSRPSGSPRFESYNEQFF. In DNA, the CDR3 is TGTGCCAGCAGTCGCCCTAGCGGGAGTCCCCGATTCGAGTCCTACAATGAGCAGTTCTTC.

This clonotype was found many times. The V and J genes are TRBV7-8 and TRBJ2-1, with a possible D match to TRBD2 (5 bases). The CDR3 length is 13 residues. Trimming removed 5 bases at V and 5 bases at J, with 10 bases between. Germline CDR1 reads SGHVS; CDR2 reads FQNEAQ. This chain's CDR3 is CASSPSGDNEQFF. In nucleotides, the CDR3 is TGTGCCAGCAGCCCGAGCGGCGACAATGAGCAGTTCTTC.

This clonotype has only a few counts. The gene calls are TRBV4-3 and TRBJ2-7, with 8 bases that match TRBD1. With V trimmed by 0 bases and J by 6 bases, 7 bases remained unmatched. Germline loops: CDR1 LGHNA, CDR2 YSLEER. The CDR3 consists of 15 residues. In DNA, the CDR3 is TGCGCCAGCAGCCAAGAACAGGGGGAAGTATTCGAGCAGTACTTC. Encoded protein: CASSQEQGEVFEQYF.

This clonotype was observed at least ten times. The chain recombines TRBV11-2 with TRBJ1-3; D might be TRBD1 (6 bases). The CDR3 extends over 18 amino acids. CDR1 SGHAT and CDR2 FQNNGV come from the germline V gene. Trimming pared 5 bases from V and 4 bases from J, leaving 24 bases between. As DNA, the CDR3 is TGTGCCAGCAGCCCGGGTCTCAATCGGGGGGCGAGAGGAAACACCATATATTTT. Its translation is CASSPGLNRGARGNTIYF.

Notes on this clonotype: A much more abundant neighbour one base away suggests this may be a read error. This rearrangement joins TRBV28 to TRBJ1-5; D uncertain. The germline V gene has CDR1 MDHEN and CDR2 SYDVKM. V gave up 4 bases and J gave up 2 bases, with 9 bases separating them. The CDR3 spans 14 residues. In DNA, the CDR3 is TGTGCCAGCAGTTCGGGTATTGGCAATCAGCCCCAGCATTTT. Amino acids: CASSSGIGNQPQHF.

In its sample, this clonotype was seen many times. The J gene is TRBJ1-2, the V gene TRBV2; D remains ambiguous. V lost 6 bases and J 4 bases, leaving 9 bases between the germline ends. CDR1 is SNHLY, CDR2 FYNNEI, per germline. The CDR3 covers 12 residues. In DNA form, the CDR3 reads TGTGCCAGCAGCGGGTCTGGCTATGGCTACACCTTC. Protein sequence: CASSGSGYGYTF. The variable domain in full, completed from reference TRBV2 and TRBJ1-2, reads EPEVTQTPSHQVTQMGQEVILRCVPISNHLYFYWYRQILGQKVEFLVSFYNNEISEKSEIFDDQFSVERPDGSNFTLKIRSTKLEDSAMYFCASSGSGYGYTFGSGTRLTVV.

Ten or more counts support this clonotype. The CDR3 here is CASSYSATGYRDEQYF. The CDR3 DNA follows: TGTGCCAGCAGTTACTCCGCGACAGGGTATCGGGACGAGCAGTACTTC. The gene calls are TRBV6-5 and TRBJ2-7; 7 bases are shared with TRBD1. From germline, CDR1 is MNHEY and CDR2 SVGAGI. V trimming: 0 bases; J trimming: 5 bases; junction bases outside the gene matches: 10. The CDR3 covers 16 residues.

The chain employs TRBV20-1 and TRBJ1-4; 8 bases fit TRBD1. Trimming cost V 4 bases and J 8 bases; bases outside gene matches: 9. CDR3 length equals 14 residues. The V gene's germline CDR1 is DFQATT and CDR2 SNEGSKA (reference sequence). The CDR3: CSATSTGVREKLFF. In DNA, the CDR3 is TGCAGTGCTACTTCGACAGGGGTTCGGGAAAAACTGTTTTTT.

This clonotype has a handful of counts. A much larger clone is a single base away; this may be a read error. This chain links TRBV28 with TRBJ2-1, with D perhaps TRBD1 or TRBD2 (5 bases each). Germline lookup yields CDR1 MDHEN and CDR2 SYDVKM. V shed 3 bases and J shed 5 bases, with 20 bases lying between them. CDR3 length: 17 amino acids. As DNA, the CDR3 is TGTGCCAGCAGTTTCAGGGTAGGAATTAGCGCAGACAATGAGCAGTTCTTC. Amino acid sequence: CASSFRVGISADNEQFF.

This clonotype has only one observation. The rearrangement uses TRBV10-3 and TRBJ2-3; TRBD1 matches 7 bases. The germline gives CDR1 ENHRY, CDR2 SYGVKD. The V and J ends lost 0 bases and 4 bases, in that order; junction bases with no gene match: 13. The CDR3 length is 18 residues. The CDR3 DNA is TGTGCCATCAGTGAGTCGGGCAGGGGGACCCGGACCGCAGATACGCAGTATTTT. This translates into CAISESGRGTRTADTQYF.

This clonotype was counted a few times. V usage is TRBV4-2 and J usage is TRBJ2-1; either TRBD1 or TRBD2 may fit D (5 bases each). Germline CDR1 and CDR2: LGHNA and YNFKEQ. This CDR3 comprises 18 residues. V dropped 4 bases and J dropped 2 bases, with 21 bases sitting between them. CDR3 bases: TGTGCCAGCAGCCTAGATTGGGGCCCGGGACGGCCCTACAATGAGCAGTTCTTC. Amino acid sequence: CASSLDWGPGRPYNEQFF.

This clonotype was counted a few times. The gene calls are TRBV28 and TRBJ2-7; tentatively, D is TRBD1 (6 bases). Trimming shortened V by 5 bases and J by 4 bases, and 21 bases separated the two germline ends. The V gene's germline CDR1 is MDHEN and CDR2 SYDVKM. The CDR3 is 16 amino acids. CDR3 sequence (DNA): TGTGCCAGCAGTCCCCAACGGGTAAGCAGGGGATACGAGCAGTACTTC. Its translation is CASSPQRVSRGYEQYF.

This clonotype has at least ten counts. The chain carries TRBV29-1 and TRBJ1-4; TRBD1 agrees at 7 bases. With 6 bases clipped from V and 4 bases from J, the junction kept 11 bases outside the gene matches. The V gene's germline CDR1 is SQVTM and CDR2 ANQGSEA. The CDR3 spans 15 residues. For the CDR3, the DNA is TGCAGCGTGGAGAGGGGGCAAGGGGGTAATGAAAAACTGTTTTTT. This translates into CSVERGQGGNEKLFF. The whole variable domain, remainder taken from reference TRBV29-1 and TRBJ1-4, is SAVISQKPSRDICQRGTSLTIQCQVDSQVTMMFWYRQQPGQSLTLIATANQGSEATYESGFVIDKFPISRPNLTFSTLTVSNMSPEDSSIYLCSVERGQGGNEKLFFGSGTQLSVL.

This chain joins TRBV4-1 and TRBJ1-3; no clear D gene. The length of the CDR3 is 18 residues. Germline values: CDR1 MGHRA, CDR2 YSYEKL. Trimming shortened V by 1 base and J by 0 bases, and 16 bases separated the two germline ends. The CDR3 DNA follows: TGCGCCAGCAGCCAAGTACCTCTCCCGCTTGGCTCTGGAAACACCATATATTTT. Its protein is CASSQVPLPLGSGNTIYF.

This clonotype was detected only a few times. This chain links TRBV9 with TRBJ2-1; 12 bases align to TRBD1. This CDR3 comprises 20 residues. CDR1 and CDR2 from the germline V gene are SGDLS and YYNGEE. With 3 bases clipped from V and 0 bases from J, the junction kept 13 bases outside the gene matches. The DNA for the CDR3 is TGTGCCAGCAGCGGAGGGATCGGGACAGGGGGCAAGGGCTCCTACAATGAGCAGTTCTTC. This encodes CASSGGIGTGGKGSYNEQFF.

This chain joins TRBV7-6 and TRBJ2-1; weak D call: TRBD1 (6 bases). The CDR3 runs to 17 residues. Germline V gives CDR1 SGHVS, CDR2 FNYEAQ. The V end lost 5 bases, the J end lost 4 bases, and 21 bases lay between the germline ends. This CDR3 is CASSNNPDGGGYNEQFF. The CDR3 DNA is TGTGCCAGCAGCAACAATCCGGATGGGGGCGGGTACAATGAGCAGTTCTTC.

Many counts were recorded for this clonotype. The rearrangement joins TRBV6-2 or TRBV6-3 to TRBJ2-7, with D unclear. This CDR3 has 11 amino acids. V was shortened by 3 bases and J by 5 bases, with 5 bases between the two germline ends. In germline, CDR1 is MNHEY, CDR2 SVGEGT. The CDR3 sequence is CASSYYDEQYF. CDR3 DNA sequence: TGTGCCAGCAGTTATTACGACGAGCAGTACTTC.

The gene calls are TRBV20-1 and TRBJ2-2; D possibly corresponds to TRBD1 (5 bases). Trimming left V 1 base short and J 0 bases short, with 9 bases between. CDR3 size: 15 residues. CDR1 and CDR2 from the germline V gene are DFQATT and SNEGSKA (reference sequence). The CDR3 here is CSARARQPNTGELFF. CDR3 DNA: TGCAGTGCTAGAGCCCGACAGCCGAACACCGGGGAGCTGTTTTTT.

This clonotype was counted many times. CDR3 loop: CASSVDRRGEKLFF. CDR3 DNA sequence: TGTGCCAGCAGCGTAGACAGGAGAGGGGAAAAACTGTTTTTT. The rearrangement uses TRBV7-2 and TRBJ1-4; perhaps TRBD1 as D (6 bases). This CDR3 comprises 14 residues. Deletions cut 5 bases from V and 8 bases from J, with 15 bases between. The germline V gene encodes CDR1 SGHTA and CDR2 FQGNSA.

The sample holds many counts of this clonotype. The V and J genes are TRBV5-6 and TRBJ2-3; perhaps TRBD2 as D (6 bases). This CDR3 is 16 amino acids long. Deletions cut 0 bases from V and 2 bases from J, with 13 bases between. Germline CDR1 is SGHDT and CDR2 is YYEEEE. The DNA of the CDR3 is TGTGCCAGCAGCTTGGTGGTTAGCGGACACACAGATACGCAGTATTTT. Encoded protein: CASSLVVSGHTDTQYF.

Many counts were recorded for this clonotype. This chain uses TRBV28 with TRBJ1-2; TRBD1 agrees at 9 bases. The germline V gene encodes CDR1 MDHEN and CDR2 SYDVKM. The CDR3 runs to 16 residues. Trimming cost V 3 bases and J 4 bases; bases outside gene matches: 9. CDR3 nucleotide sequence: TGTGCCAGCAGTTTGTTCGGACAGGGGAGCCTCTATGGCTACACCTTC. Protein: CASSLFGQGSLYGYTF.